This T cell receptor beta chain was captured in a study of cytomegalovirus exposure and HLA in healthy donors (dated by TCRdb to about 2017). Background for the entire study: According to an earlier analysis of a few hundred of the donors, about 179 million T cells yielded some 120 million unique TCR beta sequences and more than 250 Gb of sequence data. HLA typing covered class I and class II loci at four-digit resolution. To decide whether each TCR beta V gene segment behaved as functional or pseudogenic, an earlier analysis of fewer than 750 of the donors relied on high-throughput TCR beta sequencing. On average, roughly 240,000 unique TCR beta nucleotide sequences were sequenced per donor among more than 350 genotyped donors of the cohort, with 15% to 20% of those sequences being non-productive. In the later analysis, no new phenotypic data were used to find candidate immune exposures; instead, reliance was placed on TCR beta sequences and their occurrence across donors. Alongside the repertoire data, information on donor age, sex, ethnicity and CMV serostatus was compiled. The study aimed to test whether signatures of past pathogen exposure could be identified by cataloging public T cell receptors. The number of donors typed differed by locus, with roughly 620-630 for A, B, C, DRB1 and DQB1, roughly 550 for DQA1, 600 to 610 for DPA1, and some 470 for DPB1. All discovery cohort repertoires had been generated using a single sequencing platform. In a later analysis, previously published TCR beta repertoires from 550 to 700 donors were re-analyzed and high-resolution HLA genotyping was added so that TCR occurrence patterns could be studied. In a later genetic analysis, genome-wide SNP genotypes for about three fifths of the roughly 670 donors were used, and that subset was treated as a discovery cohort. An early release that covered 640 HLA-typed donors contained about 300 gigabases of sequencing data and roughly 84 million unique TCR sequences. The T cell repertoires of 550 to 850 subjects were profiled by immunosequencing and related to cytomegalovirus serostatus. To predict cytomegalovirus infection status, the study brought together high-throughput TCR immunosequencing, statistical association of individual TCRs with disease status, and machine learning. Besides the first cohort of 666 subjects, a separate validation cohort made up of 120 different subjects was used. Among the roughly 400 genotyped donors, approximately 81% belonged to the genetic ancestry cluster associated with self-reported Caucasian donors. Five DR-DQ haplotypes were handled as single units for association and clustering because linkage in the cohort was strong.

Results and caveats for the whole study, not just this receptor: The study gave a list of about 160 TCR beta chains associated with cytomegalovirus. Some IMGT-functional V segments, including TRBV6-2 and TRBV6-3, could not be distinguished by the 87-base-pair reads and were therefore excluded. An earlier analysis of approximately 590 of the donors showed that most TCR beta V segments appeared in productive rearrangements either about 90% or about 30% of the time, which broadly matched IMGT annotations. Because some donors lacked HLA typing at each locus, the association tests relied only on the typed subset. According to a later analysis, TCR association rates differed among HLA loci, with DRB1 alleles showing the most associated TCRs and HLA-C alleles showing the fewest. Presence/absence analyses assumed roughly uniform sequencing depth across donors, an assumption that may not hold. Because counts were too low, roughly 16 rarely observed V segments, including chromosome 9 orphons, were excluded from the earlier analysis of 587 of the donors. At a false discovery rate of 0.05, a later analysis linked about 17,000 TCR beta sequences to specific HLA alleles. Most TCR sequences were observed very rarely across donors, whereas some public TCRs were present in many individuals. In a later analysis, HLA-associated TCR beta chains showed more clonal expansion and lower generation probabilities than non-associated chains that were equally common. The classifier was reported to diagnose cytomegalovirus status with high specificity and sensitivity in both the original cohort and the validation cohort. The authors suggested that the approach could potentially be generalized to other disease states and immunological phenotypes. The cohort was sequenced for TCR beta chains only, and without alpha or paired-chain data the features that could be detected were limited. In vitro tests confirmed that a few of the cytomegalovirus-associated TCR beta chains recognize cytomegalovirus antigens. For the cohort, immune exposure information was limited to CMV serostatus. A later analysis found that most CMV-associated TCR beta chains appeared HLA-restricted, with HLA associations seemingly driven largely by CMV exposure. A further reported finding was that TCR beta sequences accurately predicted the HLA-A and HLA-B alleles for most subjects in the first cohort. Strong co-occurrence of HLA alleles, especially DR and DQ, made assigning TCR associations to individual alleles difficult. Correlated functional status among segregating V segments might be attributable to linkage disequilibrium, but an unknown experimental factor could not be ruled out. V-gene and J-gene trimming of TCR beta chains was associated with a missense DCLRE1C variant in a later genetic analysis, and the association was replicated in an independent cohort. According to a later genetic analysis, donors in an Asian-associated ancestry cluster had fewer N-insertions in productive TCRs than the approximately 700-donor mean. Several of the top co-occurrence clusters appeared to be linked to parvovirus B19, influenza, CMV and Epstein-Barr virus, according to a later analysis. The sequencing pipeline was judged likely to have produced a cluster of highly shared sequence variants as a technical artifact.

The cohort consisted of more than 650 healthy bone marrow donors. All cohort members were sampled while nominally healthy, although unrecorded immune exposures were likely present. The donor was CMV seronegative and belonged to the group of around 400 seronegative cohort members. A peripheral blood sample was collected from each donor, and TCR beta sequencing was performed on peripheral blood mononuclear cells. The Qiagen DNeasy Blood Extraction Kit was used to extract genomic DNA from the blood cell samples. The method was the immunoSEQ multiplex PCR assay. A mixture of 60 forward primers for TCR Vbeta segments and 13 reverse primers for TCR Jbeta segments was used in the multiplex PCR. A multiplex PCR assay on genomic DNA amplified the CDR3 region of rearranged TCR beta genes. The Illumina HiSeq System was used to sequence the amplified TCR beta libraries as 87-base-pair reads. The source study handled its data this way. A later analysis counted some 74 million unique TCR beta chains across the roughly 700 repertoires, and around 9.9 million of these chains were shared by at least two donors. Raw reads were error-corrected and collapsed into unique sequences with a nearest-neighbor algorithm that merged closely related sequences to remove PCR and sequencing errors. To assign V, D and J gene segments, CDR3 sequences were aligned to IMGT reference sequences. For a sequence to be retained, a match of at least six nucleotides to both a V gene segment and a J gene segment was required. Rearrangements were classified as productive when the CDR3 lacked stop codons and remained in frame with V and J, and all other rearrangements were classified as non-productive. Following IMGT convention, CDR3 was defined as the stretch from the second conserved V-encoded cysteine up to the conserved J-encoded phenylalanine. The earlier analysis of more than 450 of the donors excluded sequences that lacked an unambiguous match to a single V gene segment. An earlier analysis of under 750 of the donors called V segments functional above 56.7% productive rearrangements and segregating when the between-donor standard deviation exceeded 5%. A statistical classification framework was built for diagnosing cytomegalovirus status from the catalog of TCR beta chain sequences. In a later analysis, TCR nucleotide sequences were compared against IMGT/GENE-DB human TR gene sequences so that V and J genes could be assigned. The TCRdist pipeline was used in a later analysis to assign CDR3 sequences and most-parsimonious VDJ recombination scenarios. In a later analysis, each TCR beta chain was defined by its CDR3 amino acid sequence together with its V-gene family, and reads lacking a unique V-gene family were excluded. In a later analysis, 500 to 650 highly shared, low-generation-probability nucleotide sequences were removed to address suspected cross-contamination and a sequencing artifact. In a later analysis, a clonal expansion index was calculated for each public chain from normalized within-repertoire ranks of inferred template counts. In a later analysis, generation probabilities were computed with a VDJ recombination model fitted to out-of-frame rearrangements, and the resulting probabilities were checked against IGoR. Hypergeometric tests were used in a later analysis to score TCR-TCR, TCR-HLA and TCR-CMV co-occurrence, with a repertoire-size bias correction applied to the TCR pairs. In a later analysis, false discovery rates were estimated by permuting HLA or CMV assignments 20 times. In a later analysis, co-occurring TCRs were grouped using DBSCAN, and TCRdist sequence similarity was added for clustering within HLA-allele-positive subsets. Co-occurrence clustering excluded repertoires with fewer than 30,000 or more than 120,000 public chains, plus five with anomalous nucleotide sharing. TCRdb mirrors the immuneACCESS table, restricted to in-frame sequences. Some clones are absent from its copies; in checked studies, under half trace to an unresolved V gene, and the reason for the others is unknown. The DNA gave D and trimming, while V, J and clone size come from that table. The table of this sample itemizes over 75,000 clones. The top ten clones comprise 0.5% to 0.65% of the sample.

CDR1 and CDR2, looked up from the germline V gene, are SGHTA and FQGNSA. Counted from cysteine to phenylalanine, this CDR3 has 15 amino acids. Kept here is only the CDR3 DNA, which spans 45 bases and is read in frame from base 1. At the junction V is shortened by 7 bases and J by 6 bases, with 20 bases in between. Notes on this clone: The clone's antigen remains unknown.

The sample consisted of PBMCs. This chain joins TRBV7-2 to TRBJ2-3; a tentative D call is TRBD2 (5 bases match). The sequence was obtained from a man in his forties or fifties in good health and CMV-seronegative. This receptor carries the CDR3 CASNPDLRFSDTQYF. The nucleotide sequence is given as TGTGCCAGCAACCCGGACTTACGTTTCTCCGATACGCAGTATTTT.